The entry below describes one T cell receptor (beta chain). Its antigen remains unidentified. The sample is drawn from a study of response to subunit inactivated influenza vaccine. Whole-study results and caveats: Authors suggested seasonal influenza vaccinations each recruit few new T cells.

The V segment lost 1 base and the J segment 5 bases; nucleotides outside the gene matches: 18. The CDR3 totals 21 residues. Germline CDR1 is LNHNV and CDR2 is YYDKDF (reference sequence). A single record per CDR3 protein comes from TCRdb applying MiXCR to the RT-PCR reads. The sample consists of about 700,000 distinct CDR3 sequences, about 15% of them appearing once. The starting material was PBMCs from blood, obtained around two weeks before vaccination. The TCR comes from a man between 50 and 59 years old who received an inactivated influenza vaccine. This rearrangement joins TRBV15 to TRBJ2-1; 12 bases fit TRBD2. CDR3 coding DNA: TGTGCCACCAGCAGAGTTGGTGCCGGGCCTAGCGGGGGGGAGGTGGACAATGAGCAGTTCTTC. Protein product: CATSRVGAGPSGGEVDNEQFF.